This entry concerns a single TCR beta chain. Trimming at V came to 7 bases and at J to 10 bases, leaving 15 bases not matched to a gene. The CDR3 is 16 residues long. Germline loops: CDR1 LGHDT, CDR2 YNNKEL (reference sequence). These data originate in a study of blood T cell repertoires in COVID-19. Recovered status in Cohort 3 required two negative PCRs, clearance, or symptom resolution. Profiling relied on immunoSEQ multiplex PCR, and the TCRdb table lists in-frame clones only, not all of them. The sample holds hundreds of thousands of clones, about 91% seen once. This clonotype originated in a woman aged 40 to 50 who had recovered from COVID-19. Sequences were obtained from PBMCs or T cells enriched from blood (not recorded which). This chain uses TRBV3-1 (or the pseudogene TRBV3-2) with TRBJ1-6, with TRBD1 identical over 8 bases. The CDR3: CASTTSGQGGNSPLHF. The CDR3 coding sequence is TGTGCCAGCACCACCTCCGGACAGGGCGGAAACTCACCCCTCCACTTT.